This TCR beta chain was captured in a study of identical twins. Unique molecular identifiers were present on the cDNA, and a universal primer site came from template switching. From the 5' RACE reads, TCRdb called clonotypes with MiXCR, one entry per CDR3 protein. The table records under 250,000 distinct CDR3 sequences, approximately 7.8% of them present only once. V shed 2 bases and J shed 3 bases, with 8 bases lying between them. This CDR3 is 14 amino acids long. The germline V gene encodes CDR1 MDHEN and CDR2 SYDVKM. This clonotype was seen more than once but under ten times. Healthy Caucasian individuals made up all the donors. The same sample was also studied in work on yellow fever vaccine responses in identical twins.

The sequence was collected from a woman aged 18-35 years in good health. Material for sequencing was CD8+ T cells sorted from blood. The chain uses TRBV28 and TRBJ2-1; D might be TRBD1 (5 bases). CDR3 DNA sequence: TGTGCCAGCAGTTTAACGCAGGGCTACAATGAGCAGTTCTTC. Its translation: CASSLTQGYNEQFF.